This T cell receptor beta chain comes out of a study of Ad26.COV2.S vaccination and SARS-CoV-2 variants. The wider study: Administration of Ad26.COV2.S was intramuscular, either once or twice 56 days apart. Study conclusions and caveats: Breadth and depth estimates from TCRs may understate total T cell responses. A substantial breadth of spike-specific CD8+ and CD4+ T cell responses after vaccination has been reported.

Germline V gene data show CDR1 as SGHNT and CDR2 as YENEEA. V dropped 1 base and J dropped 7; count of bases not matched to a gene: 8. The CDR3 has 16 amino acids. Treatment noted: approximately 18 received Ad26.COV2.S at low or high dose, single or two shots; roughly 5 received placebo; per-sample allocation not given. Collection of the samples took place on day 63 after the first injection of vaccine or placebo. About this clone itself: The target antigen is unknown.

The method was immunoSEQ multiplex PCR; TCRdb's version includes in-frame clones alone and lacks a portion of them. The table records 400,000 to 450,000 clones, less than 95% of them present only once. The sequence derives from a person aged 18-60 years who received the Ad26.COV2.S COVID-19 vaccine or a placebo. V gene TRBV11-3 combines with J gene TRBJ2-1, with 9 bases aligning to TRBD2. The sample in question was peripheral blood, obtained in a trial of Ad26.COV2.S vaccine versus placebo. CDR3 loop: CASSLVAGGPRNEQFF. The CDR3 nucleotides are TGTGCCAGCAGCTTAGTGGCGGGAGGGCCGAGGAATGAGCAGTTCTTC.